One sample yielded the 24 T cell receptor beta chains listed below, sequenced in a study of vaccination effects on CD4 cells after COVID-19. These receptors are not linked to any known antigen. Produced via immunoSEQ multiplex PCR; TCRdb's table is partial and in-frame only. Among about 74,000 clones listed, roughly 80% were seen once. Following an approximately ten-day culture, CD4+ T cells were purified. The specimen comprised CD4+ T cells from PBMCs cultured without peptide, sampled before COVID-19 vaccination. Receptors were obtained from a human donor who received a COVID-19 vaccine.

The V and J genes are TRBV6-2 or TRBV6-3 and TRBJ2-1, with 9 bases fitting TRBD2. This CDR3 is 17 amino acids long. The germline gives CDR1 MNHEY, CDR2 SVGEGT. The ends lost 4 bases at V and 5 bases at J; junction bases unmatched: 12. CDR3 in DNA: TGTGCCAGCAGTTGGGTAGTCGCGGGGGGGCTGAACAATGAGCAGTTCTTC. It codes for CASSWVVAGGLNNEQFF.

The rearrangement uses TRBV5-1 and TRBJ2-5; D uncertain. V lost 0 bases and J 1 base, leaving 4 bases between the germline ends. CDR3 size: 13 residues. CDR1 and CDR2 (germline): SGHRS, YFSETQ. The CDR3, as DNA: TGCGCCAGCAGCTTGGGACGCCAAGAGACCCAGTACTTC. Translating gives CASSLGRQETQYF.

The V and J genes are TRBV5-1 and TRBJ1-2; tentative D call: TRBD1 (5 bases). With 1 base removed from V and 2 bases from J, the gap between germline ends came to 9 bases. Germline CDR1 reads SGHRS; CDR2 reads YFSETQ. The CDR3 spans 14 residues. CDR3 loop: CASSLSSGNYGYTF. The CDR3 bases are TGCGCCAGCAGCTTGTCGTCAGGGAACTATGGCTACACCTTC. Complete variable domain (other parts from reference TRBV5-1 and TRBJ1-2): KAGVTQTPRYLIKTRGQQVTLSCSPISGHRSVSWYQQTPGQGLQFLFEYFSETQRNKGNFPGRFSGRQFSNSRSEMNVSTLELGDSALYLCASSLSSGNYGYTFGSGTRLTVV.

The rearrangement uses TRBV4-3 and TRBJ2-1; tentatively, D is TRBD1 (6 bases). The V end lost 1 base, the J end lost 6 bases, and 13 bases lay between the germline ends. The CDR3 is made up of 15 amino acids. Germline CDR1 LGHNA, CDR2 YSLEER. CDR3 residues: CASSQGKQGGNEQFF. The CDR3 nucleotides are TGCGCCAGCAGCCAAGGTAAACAGGGCGGCAATGAGCAGTTCTTC.

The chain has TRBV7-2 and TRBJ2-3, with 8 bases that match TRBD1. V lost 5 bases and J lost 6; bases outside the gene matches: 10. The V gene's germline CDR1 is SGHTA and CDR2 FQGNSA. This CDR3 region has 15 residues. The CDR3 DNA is TGTGCCAGCAGCCCGGACAGGGACACCCGGGATACGCAGTATTTT. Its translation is CASSPDRDTRDTQYF.

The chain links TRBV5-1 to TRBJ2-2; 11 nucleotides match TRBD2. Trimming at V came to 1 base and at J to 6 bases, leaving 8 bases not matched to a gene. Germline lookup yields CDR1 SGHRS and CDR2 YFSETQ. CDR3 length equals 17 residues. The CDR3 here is CASSLRPSGGTAGELFF. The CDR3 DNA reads TGCGCCAGCAGCTTGCGTCCTAGCGGGGGGACGGCCGGGGAGCTGTTTTTT.

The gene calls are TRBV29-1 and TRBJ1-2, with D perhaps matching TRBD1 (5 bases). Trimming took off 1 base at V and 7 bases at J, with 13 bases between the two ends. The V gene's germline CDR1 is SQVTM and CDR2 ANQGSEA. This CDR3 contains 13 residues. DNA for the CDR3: TGCAGCGTTGAAGGGCAGGGCGGTCCTGGCTACACCTTC. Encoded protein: CSVEGQGGPGYTF.

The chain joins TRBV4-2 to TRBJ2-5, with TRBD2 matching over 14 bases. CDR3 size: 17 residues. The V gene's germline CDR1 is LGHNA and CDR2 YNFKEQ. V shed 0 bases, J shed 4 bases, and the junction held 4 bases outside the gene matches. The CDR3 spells CASSQDGTSGGVETQYF. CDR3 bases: TGTGCCAGCAGCCAAGATGGGACTAGCGGGGGCGTAGAGACCCAGTACTTC.

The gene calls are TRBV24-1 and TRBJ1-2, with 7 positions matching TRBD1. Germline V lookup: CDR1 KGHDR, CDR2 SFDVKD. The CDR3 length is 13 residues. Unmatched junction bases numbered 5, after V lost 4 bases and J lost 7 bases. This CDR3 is CATSETDRVGYTF. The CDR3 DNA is TGTGCCACCAGTGAGACAGACAGGGTTGGCTACACCTTC.

DNA of the CDR3: TGTGCCAGCAGTTCCGGGGCCGAGCAGTACGTC. It yields the protein CASSSGAEQYV. The J gene is TRBJ2-7, the V gene TRBV28; the D call may be TRBD1 or TRBD2 (5 bases each). V lost 4 bases and J lost 6, with 7 bases in between. CDR1 and CDR2 from the germline V gene are MDHEN and SYDVKM. The CDR3 is 11 amino acids.

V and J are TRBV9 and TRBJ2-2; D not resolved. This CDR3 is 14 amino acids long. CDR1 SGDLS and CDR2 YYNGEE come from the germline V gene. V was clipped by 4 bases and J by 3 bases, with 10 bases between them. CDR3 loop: CASSSRTDTGELFF. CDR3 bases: TGTGCCAGCAGCTCCCGAACAGACACCGGGGAGCTGTTTTTT.

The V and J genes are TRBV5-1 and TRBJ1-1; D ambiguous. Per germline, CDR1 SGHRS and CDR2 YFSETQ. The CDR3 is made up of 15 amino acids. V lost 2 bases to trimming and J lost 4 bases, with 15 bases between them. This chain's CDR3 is CASSFSSGYGTEAFF. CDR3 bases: TGCGCCAGCAGCTTCTCCAGTGGCTACGGCACTGAAGCTTTCTTT.

The DNA for the CDR3 is TGTGCCAGCACGCGAGGGGGGTATGATGAGCAGTTCTTC. Its translation is CASTRGGYDEQFF. This chain links TRBV25-1 with TRBJ2-1; tentatively, D is TRBD1 or TRBD2 (6 bases each). CDR1 and CDR2 (germline): MGHDK, SYGVNS. Trimming stripped 7 bases from V and 8 bases from J, with 15 bases between. The CDR3 is 13 residues long.

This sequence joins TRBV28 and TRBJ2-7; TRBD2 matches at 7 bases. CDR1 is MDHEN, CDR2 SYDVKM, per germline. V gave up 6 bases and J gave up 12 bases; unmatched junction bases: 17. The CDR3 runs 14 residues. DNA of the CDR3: TGTGCCAGCAGCTCTTCCAGCCCCGACCAGCGGGGGTACGTC. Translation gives CASSSSSPDQRGYV.

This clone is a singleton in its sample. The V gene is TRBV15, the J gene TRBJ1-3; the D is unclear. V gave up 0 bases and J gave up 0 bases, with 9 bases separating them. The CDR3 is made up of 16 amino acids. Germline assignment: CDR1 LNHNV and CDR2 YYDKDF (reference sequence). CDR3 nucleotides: TGTGCCACCAGCAGAGATCGGGGAGTCTCTGGAAACACCATATATTTT. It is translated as CATSRDRGVSGNTIYF.

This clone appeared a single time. CDR3 protein: CAISTGTGGLAPGNTIYF. In nucleotides, the CDR3 is TGTGCCATCAGTACCGGGACAGGGGGATTGGCTCCTGGAAACACCATATATTTT. This chain joins TRBV10-3 and TRBJ1-3; 11 bases agree with TRBD1. V shed 5 bases, J shed 2 bases, and the junction held 11 bases outside the gene matches. Germline CDR1 reads ENHRY; CDR2 reads SYGVKD. The CDR3 is made up of 18 amino acids.

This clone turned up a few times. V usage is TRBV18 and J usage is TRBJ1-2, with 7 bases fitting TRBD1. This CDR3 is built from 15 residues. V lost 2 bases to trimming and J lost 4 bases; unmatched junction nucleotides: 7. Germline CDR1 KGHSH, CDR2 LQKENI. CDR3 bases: TGTGCCAGCTCACCAGACAGGGAGGGGTCCTATGGCTACACCTTC. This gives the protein CASSPDREGSYGYTF.

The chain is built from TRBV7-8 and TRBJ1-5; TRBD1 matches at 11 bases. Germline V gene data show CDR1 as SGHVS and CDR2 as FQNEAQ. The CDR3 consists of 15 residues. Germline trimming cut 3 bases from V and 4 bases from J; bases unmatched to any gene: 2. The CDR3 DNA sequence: TGTGCCAGCAGCTTGGGACAGGGGGATAATCAGCCCCAGCATTTT. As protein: CASSLGQGDNQPQHF.

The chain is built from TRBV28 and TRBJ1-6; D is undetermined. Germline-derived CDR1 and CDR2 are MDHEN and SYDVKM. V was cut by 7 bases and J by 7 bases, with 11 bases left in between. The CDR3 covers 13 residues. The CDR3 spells CASIALPNSPLHF. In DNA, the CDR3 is TGTGCCAGCATCGCTTTACCAAATTCACCCCTCCACTTT.

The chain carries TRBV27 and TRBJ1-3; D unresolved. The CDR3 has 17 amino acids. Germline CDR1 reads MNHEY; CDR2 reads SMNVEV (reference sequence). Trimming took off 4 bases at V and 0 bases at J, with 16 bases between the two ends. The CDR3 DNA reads TGTGCCAGCAGTTCCCTTGGACGGAGCTCCTCTGGAAACACCATATATTTT. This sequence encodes CASSSLGRSSSGNTIYF.

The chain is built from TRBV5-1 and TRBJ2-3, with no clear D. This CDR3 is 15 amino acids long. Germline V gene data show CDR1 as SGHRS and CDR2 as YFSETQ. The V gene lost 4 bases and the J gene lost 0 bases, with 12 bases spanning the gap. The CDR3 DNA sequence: TGCGCCAGCAGCCGAGACGGCTCAAGCACAGATACGCAGTATTTT. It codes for CASSRDGSSTDTQYF.

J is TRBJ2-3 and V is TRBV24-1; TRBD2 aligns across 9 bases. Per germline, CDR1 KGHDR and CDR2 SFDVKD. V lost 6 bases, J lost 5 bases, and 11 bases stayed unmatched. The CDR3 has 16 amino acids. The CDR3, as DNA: TGTGCCACCAGTTTTAGCGGGCGGGGGGGTGTAGATACGCAGTATTTT. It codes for CATSFSGRGGVDTQYF.

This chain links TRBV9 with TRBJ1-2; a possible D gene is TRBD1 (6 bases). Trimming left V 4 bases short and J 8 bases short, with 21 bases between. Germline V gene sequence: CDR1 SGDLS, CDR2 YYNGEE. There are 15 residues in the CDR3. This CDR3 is CASSPASWGAEGYTF. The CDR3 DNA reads TGTGCCAGCAGCCCTGCAAGCTGGGGGGCTGAAGGCTACACCTTC. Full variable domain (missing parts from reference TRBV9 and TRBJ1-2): DSGVTQTPKHLITATGQRVTLRCSPRSGDLSVYWYQQSLDQGLQFLIQYYNGEERAKGNILERFSAQQFPDLHSELNLSSLELGDSALYFCASSPASWGAEGYTFGSGTRLTVV.

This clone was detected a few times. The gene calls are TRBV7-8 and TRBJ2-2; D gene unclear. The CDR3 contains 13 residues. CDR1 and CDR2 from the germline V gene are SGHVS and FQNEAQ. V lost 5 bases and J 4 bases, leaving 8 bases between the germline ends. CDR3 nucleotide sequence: TGTGCCAGCAGCGGAACAGCCACCGGGGAGCTGTTTTTT. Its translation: CASSGTATGELFF.